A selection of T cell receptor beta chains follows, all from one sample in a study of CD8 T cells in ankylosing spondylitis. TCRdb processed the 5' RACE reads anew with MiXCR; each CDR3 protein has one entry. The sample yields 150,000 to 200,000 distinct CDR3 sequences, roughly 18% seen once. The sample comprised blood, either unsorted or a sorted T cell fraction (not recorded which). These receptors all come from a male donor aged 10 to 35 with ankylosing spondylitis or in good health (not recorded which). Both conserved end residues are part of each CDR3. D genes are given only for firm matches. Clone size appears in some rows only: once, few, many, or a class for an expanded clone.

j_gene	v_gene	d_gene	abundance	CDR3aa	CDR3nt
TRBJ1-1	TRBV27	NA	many	CASSWGTSTEAFF	TGTGCCAGCAGTTGGGGGACTTCCACTGAAGCTTTCTTT
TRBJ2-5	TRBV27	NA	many	CASGRLQETQYF	TGCGCGAGCGGACGTCTCCAAGAGACCCAGTACTTC
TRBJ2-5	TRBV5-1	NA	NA	CASSLALETRRKETQYF	TGCGCCAGCAGCTTGGCCCTGGAGACTAGGAGGAAGGAGACCCAGTACTTC
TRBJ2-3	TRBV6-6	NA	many	CASSKRPLTDTQYF	TGTGCCAGCAGCAAGCGGCCCCTCACAGATACGCAGTATTTT
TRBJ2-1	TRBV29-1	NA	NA	CSFETERSYNEQFF	TGCAGCTTCGAGACGGAACGGTCCTACAATGAGCAGTTCTTC
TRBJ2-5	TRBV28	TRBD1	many	CASSLSGQGAGQTQYF	TGTGCCAGCAGTTTATCGGGACAGGGGGCGGGACAGACCCAGTACTTC
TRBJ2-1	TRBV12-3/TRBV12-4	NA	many	CASSLVGGTDNEQFF	TGTGCCAGCAGTTTAGTGGGGGGAACCGACAATGAGCAGTTCTTC
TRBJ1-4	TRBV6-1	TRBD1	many	CASSEATGGTNEKLFF	TGTGCCAGCAGTGAAGCCACAGGGGGCACTAATGAAAAACTGTTTTTT
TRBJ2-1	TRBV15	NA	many	CATSADQAHGSIYNEQFF	TGTGCCACCAGCGCAGACCAGGCCCACGGGTCGATCTACAATGAGCAGTTCTTC
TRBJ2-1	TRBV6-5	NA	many	CASSRKADEQFF	TGTGCCAGCAGCCGCAAGGCCGATGAGCAGTTCTTC
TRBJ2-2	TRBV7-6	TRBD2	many	CASSFSGTPGELFF	TGTGCCAGCAGCTTCAGCGGGACCCCCGGGGAGCTGTTTTTT
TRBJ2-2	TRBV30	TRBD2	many	CAWRFSGRSTGELFF	TGTGCCTGGAGATTTAGCGGGAGGTCCACCGGGGAGCTGTTTTTT
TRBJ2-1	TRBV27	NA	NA	CASSLGRTRSYNEQFF	TGTGCCAGCAGTTTAGGGCGTACTAGGTCCTACAATGAGCAGTTCTTC
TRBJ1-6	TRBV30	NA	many	CAWSVSGGGSPLHF	TGTGCCTGGAGTGTATCCGGGGGCGGTTCACCCCTCCACTTT
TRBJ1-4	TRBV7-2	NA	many	CASSLGRTTNEKLFF	TGTGCCAGCAGCTTAGGCCGGACAACTAATGAAAAACTGTTTTTT
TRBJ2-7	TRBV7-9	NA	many	CASSDTTGVGEQYF	TGTGCCAGCAGCGATACGACTGGGGTTGGCGAGCAGTACTTC
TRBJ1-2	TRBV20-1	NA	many	CSARDIQNYGYTF	TGCAGTGCTAGAGATATACAGAACTATGGCTACACCTTC
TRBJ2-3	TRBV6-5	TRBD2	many	CASSLRLASDTQYF	TGTGCCAGCAGTCTTAGACTAGCCTCAGATACGCAGTATTTT
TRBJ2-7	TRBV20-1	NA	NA	CSVEGSATYYEQYF	TGCAGTGTTGAGGGTAGCGCGACCTACTACGAGCAGTACTTC
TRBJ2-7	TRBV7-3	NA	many	CASSLIVGNEQYF	TGTGCCAGCAGCTTAATTGTTGGAAACGAGCAGTACTTC
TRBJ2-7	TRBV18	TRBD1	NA	CASSPGTGDREQYF	TGTGCCAGCTCACCAGGGACAGGGGATCGGGAGCAGTACTTC
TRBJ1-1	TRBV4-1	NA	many	CASSQDPEGFLGNTEAFF	TGCGCCAGCAGCCAAGATCCGGAGGGATTTCTAGGTAACACTGAAGCTTTCTTT
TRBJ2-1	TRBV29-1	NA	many	CSVEWAGAYNEQFF	TGCAGCGTTGAATGGGCGGGTGCCTACAATGAGCAGTTCTTC
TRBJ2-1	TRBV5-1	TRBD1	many	CASSLGDSQEQFF	TGCGCCAGCAGCTTGGGGGACAGCCAAGAGCAGTTCTTC
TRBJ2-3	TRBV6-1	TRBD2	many	CASSGSGRSTDTQYF	TGTGCCAGCAGCGGTAGCGGGAGAAGCACAGATACGCAGTATTTT
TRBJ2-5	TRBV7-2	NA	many	CASSSRPKETQYF	TGTGCCAGCAGCTCTAGACCGAAAGAGACCCAGTACTTC
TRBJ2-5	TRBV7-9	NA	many	CASSLAGWQETQYF	TGTGCCAGCAGCTTGGCGGGCTGGCAAGAGACCCAGTACTTC
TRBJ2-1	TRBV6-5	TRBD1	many	CASRRNQDRLQFF	TGTGCCAGCCGTCGGAACCAGGACAGGCTGCAGTTCTTC
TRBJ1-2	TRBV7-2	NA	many	CASSSGYRDGRYTF	TGTGCCAGCAGTTCGGGATACAGGGACGGGCGCTACACCTTC
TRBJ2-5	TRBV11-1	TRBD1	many	CASSLRDREGQETQYF	TGTGCCAGCAGCCTCCGGGACAGGGAGGGGCAAGAGACCCAGTACTTC